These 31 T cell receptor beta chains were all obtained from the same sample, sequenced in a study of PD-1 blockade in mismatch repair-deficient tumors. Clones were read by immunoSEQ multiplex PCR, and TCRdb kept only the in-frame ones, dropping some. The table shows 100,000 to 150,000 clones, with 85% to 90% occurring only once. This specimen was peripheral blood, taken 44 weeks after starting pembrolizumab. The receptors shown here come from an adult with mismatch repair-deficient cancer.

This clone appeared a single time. CDR3 nucleotides: TGTGCCAGCAGTTACGGGACTAGCGGCATACGGGGGGAGCAGTTCTTC. Its translation is CASSYGTSGIRGEQFF. V usage is TRBV6-6 and J usage is TRBJ2-1; TRBD2 agrees at 11 bases. Germline V gene data show CDR1 as MNHNY and CDR2 as SVGAGI (reference sequence). The CDR3 extends over 16 amino acids. Unmatched junction bases numbered 10, after V lost 2 bases and J lost 10 bases.

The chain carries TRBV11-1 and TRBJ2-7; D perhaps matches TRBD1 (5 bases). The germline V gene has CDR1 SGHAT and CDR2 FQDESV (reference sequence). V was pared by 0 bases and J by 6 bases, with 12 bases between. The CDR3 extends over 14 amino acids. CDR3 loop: CASSLATQGTEQYF. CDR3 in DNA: TGTGCCAGCAGCTTAGCGACTCAGGGAACCGAGCAGTACTTC.

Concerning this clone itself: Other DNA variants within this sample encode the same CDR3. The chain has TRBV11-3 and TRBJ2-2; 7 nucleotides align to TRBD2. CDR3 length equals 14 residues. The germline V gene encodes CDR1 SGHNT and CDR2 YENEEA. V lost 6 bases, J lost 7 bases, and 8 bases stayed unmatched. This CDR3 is CASSPGLGFGELFF. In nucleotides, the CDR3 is TGTGCCAGCAGTCCCGGACTAGGATTCGGGGAGCTGTTTTTT.

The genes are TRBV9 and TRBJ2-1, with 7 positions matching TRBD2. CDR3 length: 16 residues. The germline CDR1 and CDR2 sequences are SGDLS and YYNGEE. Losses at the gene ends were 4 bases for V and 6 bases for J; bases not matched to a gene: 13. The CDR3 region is CASSQIGGRGLNEQFF. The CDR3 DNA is TGTGCCAGCAGCCAGATCGGGGGGAGGGGACTCAATGAGCAGTTCTTC.

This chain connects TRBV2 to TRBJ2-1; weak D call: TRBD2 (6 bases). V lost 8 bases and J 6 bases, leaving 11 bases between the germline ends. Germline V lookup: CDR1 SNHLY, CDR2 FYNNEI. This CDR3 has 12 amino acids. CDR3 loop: CASAGYINEQFF. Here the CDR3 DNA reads TGTGCCAGCGCGGGGTACATCAATGAGCAGTTCTTC.

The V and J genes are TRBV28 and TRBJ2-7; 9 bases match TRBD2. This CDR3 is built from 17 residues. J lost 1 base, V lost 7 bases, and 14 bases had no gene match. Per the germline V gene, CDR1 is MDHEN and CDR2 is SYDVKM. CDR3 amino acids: CASKGGFYSGRSYEQYF. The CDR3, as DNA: TGTGCCAGCAAAGGGGGTTTCTACAGCGGGAGGTCCTACGAGCAGTACTTC.

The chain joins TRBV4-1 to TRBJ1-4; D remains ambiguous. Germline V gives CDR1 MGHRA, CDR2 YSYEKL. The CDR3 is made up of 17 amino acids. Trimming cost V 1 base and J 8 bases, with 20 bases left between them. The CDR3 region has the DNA TGCGCCAGCAGCCAAGTTAGCGACCCCGACTCGGGGGAAAAACTGTTTTTT. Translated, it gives CASSQVSDPDSGEKLFF.

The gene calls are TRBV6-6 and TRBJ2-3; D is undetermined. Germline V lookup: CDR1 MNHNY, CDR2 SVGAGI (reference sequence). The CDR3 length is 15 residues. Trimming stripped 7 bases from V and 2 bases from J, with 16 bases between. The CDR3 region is CASKGAPPPTDTQYF. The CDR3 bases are TGTGCCAGCAAGGGCGCGCCCCCCCCCACAGATACGCAGTATTTT.

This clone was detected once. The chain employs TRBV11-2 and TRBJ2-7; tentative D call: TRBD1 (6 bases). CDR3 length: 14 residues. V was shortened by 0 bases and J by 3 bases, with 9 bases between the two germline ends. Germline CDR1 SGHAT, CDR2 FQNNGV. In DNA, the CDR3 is TGTGCCAGCAGCTTAGAGTGGACAGTCTACGAGCAGTACTTC. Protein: CASSLEWTVYEQYF.

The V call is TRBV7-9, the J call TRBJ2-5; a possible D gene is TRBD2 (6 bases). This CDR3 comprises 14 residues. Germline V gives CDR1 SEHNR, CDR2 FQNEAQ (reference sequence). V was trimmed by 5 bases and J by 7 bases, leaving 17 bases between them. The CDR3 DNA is TGTGCCAGCAGCCTCTCTTGGGGGGAAGGGACCCAGTACTTC. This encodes CASSLSWGEGTQYF.

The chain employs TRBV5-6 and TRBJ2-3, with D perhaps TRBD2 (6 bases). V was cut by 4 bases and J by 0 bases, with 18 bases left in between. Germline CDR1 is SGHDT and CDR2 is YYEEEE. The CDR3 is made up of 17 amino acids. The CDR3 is CASSPVAGRGSTDTQYF. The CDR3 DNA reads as TGTGCCAGCAGCCCCGTGGCGGGAAGAGGGAGCACAGATACGCAGTATTTT.

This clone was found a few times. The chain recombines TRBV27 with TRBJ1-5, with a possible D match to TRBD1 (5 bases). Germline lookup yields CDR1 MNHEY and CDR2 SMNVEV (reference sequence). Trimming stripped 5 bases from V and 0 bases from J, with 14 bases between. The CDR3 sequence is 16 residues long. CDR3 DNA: TGTGCCAGCAGTCCAGGGCCGAGATATAGCAATCAGCCCCAGCATTTT. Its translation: CASSPGPRYSNQPQHF.

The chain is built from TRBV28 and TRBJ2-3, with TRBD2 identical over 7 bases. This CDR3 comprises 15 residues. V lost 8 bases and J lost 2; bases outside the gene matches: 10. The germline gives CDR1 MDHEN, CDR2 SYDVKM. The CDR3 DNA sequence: TGTGCCAGCGTAGGGCTAGCGGTTTCCACAGATACGCAGTATTTT. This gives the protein CASVGLAVSTDTQYF.

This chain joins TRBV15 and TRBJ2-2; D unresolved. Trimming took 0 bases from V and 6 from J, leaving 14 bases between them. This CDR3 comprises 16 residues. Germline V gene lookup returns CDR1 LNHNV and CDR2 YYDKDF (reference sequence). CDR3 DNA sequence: TGTGCCACCAGCAGAGAACACAGCGTCGCTGCCGGGGAGCTGTTTTTT. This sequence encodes CATSREHSVAAGELFF.

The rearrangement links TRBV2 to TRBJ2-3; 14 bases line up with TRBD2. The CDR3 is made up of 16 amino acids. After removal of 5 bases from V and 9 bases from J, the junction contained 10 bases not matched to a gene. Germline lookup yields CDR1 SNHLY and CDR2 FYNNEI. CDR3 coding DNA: TGTGCCAGCAGTTCAGACGGGACTAGCGGGAGTAGAACGCAGTATTTT. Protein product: CASSSDGTSGSRTQYF.

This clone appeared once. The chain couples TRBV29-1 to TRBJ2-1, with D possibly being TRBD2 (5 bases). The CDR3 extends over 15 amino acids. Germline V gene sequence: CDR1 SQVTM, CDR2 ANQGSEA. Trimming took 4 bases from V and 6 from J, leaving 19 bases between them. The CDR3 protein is CSVVTGVILFNEQFF. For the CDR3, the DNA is TGCAGCGTTGTAACCGGGGTGATCCTCTTCAATGAGCAGTTCTTC.

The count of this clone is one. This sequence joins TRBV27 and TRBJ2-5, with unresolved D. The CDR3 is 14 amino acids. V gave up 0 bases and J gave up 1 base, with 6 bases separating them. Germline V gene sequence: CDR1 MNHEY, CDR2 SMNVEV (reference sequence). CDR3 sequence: CASSLSQFQETQYF. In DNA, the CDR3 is TGTGCCAGCAGTTTATCACAGTTCCAAGAGACCCAGTACTTC.

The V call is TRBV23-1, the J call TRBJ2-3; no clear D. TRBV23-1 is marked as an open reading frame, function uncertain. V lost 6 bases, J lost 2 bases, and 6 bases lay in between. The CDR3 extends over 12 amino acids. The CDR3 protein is CASRQDTDTQYF. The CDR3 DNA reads TGCGCCAGCAGGCAGGACACAGATACGCAGTATTTT.

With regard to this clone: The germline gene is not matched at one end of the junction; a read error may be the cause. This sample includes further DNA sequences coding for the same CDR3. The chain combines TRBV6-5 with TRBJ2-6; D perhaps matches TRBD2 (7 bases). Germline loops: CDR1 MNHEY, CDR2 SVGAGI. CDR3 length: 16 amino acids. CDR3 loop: CASSYREGSGANVLTF. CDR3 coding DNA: TGTGCTAGCAGTTACAGGGAGGGCTCTGGGGCCAACGTCCTGACTTTC.

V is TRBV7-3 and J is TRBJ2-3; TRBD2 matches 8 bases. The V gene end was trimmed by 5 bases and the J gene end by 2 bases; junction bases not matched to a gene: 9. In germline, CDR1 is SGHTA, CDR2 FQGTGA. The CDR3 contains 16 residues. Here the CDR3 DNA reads TGTGCCAGCAGCCCCAGCGGGAGTGCAAACACAGATACGCAGTATTTT. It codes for CASSPSGSANTDTQYF.

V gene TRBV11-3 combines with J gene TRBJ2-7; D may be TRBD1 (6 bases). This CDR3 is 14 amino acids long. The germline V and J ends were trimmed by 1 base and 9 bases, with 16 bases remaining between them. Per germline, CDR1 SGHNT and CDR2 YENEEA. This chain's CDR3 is CASSLGGWTVRQYF. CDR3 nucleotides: TGTGCCAGCAGCTTAGGGGGATGGACAGTCCGGCAGTACTTC.

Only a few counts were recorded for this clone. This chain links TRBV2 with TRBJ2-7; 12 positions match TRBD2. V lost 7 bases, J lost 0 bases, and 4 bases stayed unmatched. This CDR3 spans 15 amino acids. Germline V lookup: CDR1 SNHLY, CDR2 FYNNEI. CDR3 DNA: TGTGCCAGCACCAAGACTAGCGGGAGCTCCTACGAGCAGTACTTC. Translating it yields CASTKTSGSSYEQYF.

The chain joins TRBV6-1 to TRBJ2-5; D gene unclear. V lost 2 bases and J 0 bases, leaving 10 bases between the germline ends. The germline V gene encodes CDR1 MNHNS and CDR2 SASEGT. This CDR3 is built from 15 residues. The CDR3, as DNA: TGTGCCAGCAGTGAACGTACATGGTACCAAGAGACCCAGTACTTC. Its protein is CASSERTWYQETQYF.

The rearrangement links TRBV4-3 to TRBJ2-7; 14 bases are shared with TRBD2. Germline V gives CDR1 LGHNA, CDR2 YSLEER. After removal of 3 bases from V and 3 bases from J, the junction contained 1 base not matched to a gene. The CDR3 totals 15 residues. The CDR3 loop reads CASSHGTSGSYEQYF. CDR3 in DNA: TGCGCCAGCAGCCATGGGACTAGCGGGAGCTACGAGCAGTACTTC.

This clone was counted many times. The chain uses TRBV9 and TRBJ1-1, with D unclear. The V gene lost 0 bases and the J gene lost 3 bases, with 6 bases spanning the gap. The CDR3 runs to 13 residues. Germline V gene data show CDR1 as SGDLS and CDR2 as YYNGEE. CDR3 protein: CASSVGGDTEAFF. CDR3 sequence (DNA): TGTGCCAGCAGCGTAGGGGGAGACACTGAAGCTTTCTTT.

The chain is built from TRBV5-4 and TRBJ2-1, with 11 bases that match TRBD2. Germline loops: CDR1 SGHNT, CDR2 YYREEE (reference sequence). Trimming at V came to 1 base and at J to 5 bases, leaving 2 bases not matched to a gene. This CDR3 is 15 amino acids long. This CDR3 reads CASSLRGLADNEQFF. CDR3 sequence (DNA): TGTGCCAGCAGCTTGAGGGGACTAGCGGACAATGAGCAGTTCTTC.

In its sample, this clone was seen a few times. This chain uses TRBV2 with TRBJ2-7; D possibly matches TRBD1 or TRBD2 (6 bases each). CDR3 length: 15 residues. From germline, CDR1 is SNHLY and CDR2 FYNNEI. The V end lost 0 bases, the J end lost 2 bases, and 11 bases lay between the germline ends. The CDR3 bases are TGTGCCAGCAGTGAAGCGACAGGAGGGGCCTACGAGCAGTACTTC. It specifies CASSEATGGAYEQYF. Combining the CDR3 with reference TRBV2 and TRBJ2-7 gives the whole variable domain EPEVTQTPSHQVTQMGQEVILRCVPISNHLYFYWYRQILGQKVEFLVSFYNNEISEKSEIFDDQFSVERPDGSNFTLKIRSTKLEDSAMYFCASSEATGGAYEQYFGPGTRLTVT.

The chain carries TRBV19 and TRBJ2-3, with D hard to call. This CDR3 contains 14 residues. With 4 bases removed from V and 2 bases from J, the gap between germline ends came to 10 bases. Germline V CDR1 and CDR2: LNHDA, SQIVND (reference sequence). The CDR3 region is CASSRGWDTDTQYF. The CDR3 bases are TGTGCCAGTAGTAGGGGATGGGACACAGATACGCAGTATTTT.

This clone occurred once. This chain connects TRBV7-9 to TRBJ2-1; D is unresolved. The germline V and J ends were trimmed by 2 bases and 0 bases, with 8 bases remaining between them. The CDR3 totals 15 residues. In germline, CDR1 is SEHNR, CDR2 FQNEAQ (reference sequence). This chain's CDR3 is CASSLQVSSYNEQFF. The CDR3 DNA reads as TGTGCCAGCAGCTTACAAGTCAGCTCCTACAATGAGCAGTTCTTC.

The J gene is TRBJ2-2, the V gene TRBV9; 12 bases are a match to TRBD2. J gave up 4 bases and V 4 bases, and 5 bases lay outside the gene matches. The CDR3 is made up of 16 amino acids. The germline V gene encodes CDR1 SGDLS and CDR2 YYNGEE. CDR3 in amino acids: CASSSGLAGLTGELFF. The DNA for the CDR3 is TGTGCCAGCAGCTCAGGACTAGCGGGACTCACCGGGGAGCTGTTTTTT.

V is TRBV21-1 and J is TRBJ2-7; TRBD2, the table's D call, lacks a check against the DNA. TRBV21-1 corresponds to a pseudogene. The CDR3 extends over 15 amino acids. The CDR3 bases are TGTGCCAGCAGCTCTAGCGGGAGGACCTCCTACGAGCAGTACTTC. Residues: CASSSSGRTSYEQYF.